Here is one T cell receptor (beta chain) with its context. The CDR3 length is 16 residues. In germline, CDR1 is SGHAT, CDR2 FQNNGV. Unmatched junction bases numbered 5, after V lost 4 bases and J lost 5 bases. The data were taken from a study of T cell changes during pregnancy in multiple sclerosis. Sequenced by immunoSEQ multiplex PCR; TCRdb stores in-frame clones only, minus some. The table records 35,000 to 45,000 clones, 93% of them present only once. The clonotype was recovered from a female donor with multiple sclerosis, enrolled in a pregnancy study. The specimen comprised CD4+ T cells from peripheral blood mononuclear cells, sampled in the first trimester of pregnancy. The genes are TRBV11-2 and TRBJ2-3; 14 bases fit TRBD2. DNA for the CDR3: TGTGCCAGCAGCTCCGGACTAGCGGGAGGAGGAGATACGCAGTATTTT. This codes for CASSSGLAGGGDTQYF.